These 29 T cell receptor beta chains came from one sample sequenced in a study of identical twins. In TCRdb, the 5' RACE reads were re-called with MiXCR into one record per CDR3 protein. The data show approximately 620,000 distinct CDR3 sequences, under 9% seen once. The sample was also linked to a second study, of yellow fever vaccine responses in identical twins.

Sequenced material: PBMCs. The receptors here all came from a woman aged 18 to 35 in good health.

This clonotype was observed a handful of times. The chain recombines TRBV2 with TRBJ2-1, with 9 positions matching TRBD1. With V trimmed by 7 bases and J by 5 bases, 6 bases remained unmatched. Germline V lookup: CDR1 SNHLY, CDR2 FYNNEI. This CDR3 is 14 amino acids long. In nucleotides, the CDR3 is TGTGCCAGCAATGGACAGGGGATCAACAATGAGCAGTTCTTC. This sequence encodes CASNGQGINNEQFF.

The chain uses TRBV6-1 and TRBJ1-6, with D uncertain. The CDR3 extends over 15 amino acids. Trimming left V 5 bases short and J 7 bases short, with 15 bases between. The germline V gene has CDR1 MNHNS and CDR2 SASEGT. The CDR3 sequence: CASSTYRAQNSPLHF. The DNA for the CDR3 is TGTGCCAGCAGTACCTACAGAGCCCAAAATTCACCCCTCCACTTT.

The chain couples TRBV3-1 to TRBJ2-3, with 12 bases identical to TRBD2. This CDR3 contains 18 residues. CDR1 is LGHDT and CDR2 is YNNKEL in the germline V gene (reference sequence). Trimming removed 11 bases from V and 0 bases from J; junction bases left unmatched: 15. CDR3 DNA: TGTGCCTTCAGTTCCGCCCGTACTAGCGGGGGGAGCACAGATACGCAGTATTTT. Its protein product is CAFSSARTSGGSTDTQYF.

About this clonotype itself: A junction boundary mismatches the germline segment, possibly from a read error. This chain links TRBV9 with TRBJ2-3, with a weak D call TRBD2 (5 bases). CDR1 is SGDLS and CDR2 is YYNGEE in the germline V gene. The CDR3 extends over 15 amino acids. DNA of the CDR3: TGTTCCAGCAGCGTAGTGGACTCCAGAAGGGATACGCAGTATTTT. Amino acid sequence: CSSSVVDSRRDTQYF.

This clonotype was counted ten times or more. CDR3 sequence reads: CASSPGGSGDTQYF. The DNA of the CDR3 is TGTGCCAGCAGCCCCGGGGGGTCCGGAGATACGCAGTATTTT. The V gene is TRBV12-3 or TRBV12-4, the J gene TRBJ2-3, with 7 bases fitting TRBD2. The V gene end was trimmed by 6 bases and the J gene end by 5 bases; junction bases not matched to a gene: 8. The CDR3 contains 14 residues.

This clonotype has ten or more counts. The CDR3 reads CASSTEGTDTQYF. In DNA form, the CDR3 reads TGTGCCAGCAGTACCGAAGGCACAGATACGCAGTATTTT. The chain links TRBV27 to TRBJ2-3; no firm D call. Germline V gene sequence: CDR1 MNHEY, CDR2 SMNVEV (reference sequence). The CDR3 has 13 residues. V was cut by 5 bases and J by 1 base, with 7 bases left in between.

The genes are TRBV5-6 and TRBJ2-7; D unresolved. Germline CDR1 is SGHDT and CDR2 is YYEEEE. V was shortened by 4 bases and J by 7 bases, with 9 bases between the two germline ends. This CDR3 spans 11 amino acids. The CDR3, as DNA: TGTGCCAGCAGCGATCTGTCAGAGCAGTACTTC. Translated: CASSDLSEQYF.

This clonotype has at least ten counts. The rearrangement joins TRBV5-5 to TRBJ2-1; 7 bases are a match to TRBD2. The CDR3 is 15 residues long. The germline CDR1 and CDR2 sequences are SGHKS and YYEKEE (reference sequence). The V segment lost 0 bases and the J segment 6 bases; nucleotides outside the gene matches: 6. The DNA for the CDR3 is TGTGCCAGCAGCTTGGAGAGACTAGCTGGCAATGAGCAGTTCTTC. Translated, it gives CASSLERLAGNEQFF.

The table lists this clonotype with a few counts. The chain recombines TRBV7-9 with TRBJ1-1, with unresolved D. V was clipped by 6 bases and J by 2 bases, with 13 bases between them. The CDR3 has 14 residues. Per germline, CDR1 SEHNR and CDR2 FQNEAQ (reference sequence). CDR3 amino acids: CASSPTSDNTEAFF. CDR3 DNA: TGTGCCAGCAGTCCCACAAGCGATAACACTGAAGCTTTCTTT. Looking up the rest from reference TRBV7-9 and TRBJ1-1 gives the full variable domain: DTGVSQNPRHKITKRGQNVTFRCDPISEHNRLYWYRQTLGQGPEFLTYFQNEAQLEKSRLLSDRFSAERPKGSFSTLEIQRTEQGDSAMYLCASSPTSDNTEAFFGQGTRLTVV.

For the CDR3, the DNA is TGTGCCAGCAGCGTAGAGACTAGCGGCTACAATGAGCAGTTCTTC. It codes for CASSVETSGYNEQFF. V usage is TRBV9 and J usage is TRBJ2-1, with TRBD2 matching 9 bases. The CDR3 has 15 residues. The germline CDR1 and CDR2 sequences are SGDLS and YYNGEE. After removal of 0 bases from V and 3 bases from J, the junction contained 1 base not matched to a gene.

This chain connects TRBV20-1 to TRBJ2-1; 13 nucleotides match TRBD2. Germline values: CDR1 DFQATT, CDR2 SNEGSKA (reference sequence). J was trimmed by 0 bases and V by 6 bases; bases with no gene match: 5. This CDR3 is built from 16 residues. The CDR3 sequence is CSALRTSGSSYNEQFF. The CDR3 DNA reads as TGCAGTGCCCTTCGGACTAGCGGGAGCTCCTACAATGAGCAGTTCTTC.

Only a few counts were recorded for this clonotype. J is TRBJ2-1 and V is TRBV18; TRBD1 matches at 8 bases. This CDR3 spans 16 amino acids. With 3 bases clipped from V and 2 bases from J, the junction kept 6 bases outside the gene matches. The germline V gene encodes CDR1 KGHSH and CDR2 LQKENI. CDR3 in amino acids: CASSPKQGAAYNEQFF. CDR3 in DNA: TGTGCCAGCTCACCGAAGCAGGGGGCCGCCTACAATGAGCAGTTCTTC.

This clonotype has just a few counts. The rearrangement links TRBV2 to TRBJ2-7, with 9 bases matching TRBD1. The junction had 5 bases not matched to a gene; V was cut back by 7 bases and J by 1 base. The germline gives CDR1 SNHLY, CDR2 FYNNEI. The CDR3 consists of 14 residues. CDR3 sequence: CASNTGTGSYEQYF. In nucleotides, the CDR3 is TGTGCCAGCAATACCGGGACAGGGTCCTACGAGCAGTACTTC.

The V and J genes are TRBV19 and TRBJ2-7, with a weak D call TRBD1 (5 bases). CDR1 and CDR2 from the germline V gene are LNHDA and SQIVND (reference sequence). The V end was cut by 5 bases, the J end by 3 bases, with 14 bases between. This CDR3 is built from 14 residues. The CDR3 here is CASSVAGSGYEQYF. DNA of the CDR3: TGTGCCAGTAGTGTCGCAGGGTCGGGCTACGAGCAGTACTTC. The full variable domain, with the rest looked up from reference TRBV19 and TRBJ2-7, is DGGITQSPKYLFRKEGQNVTLSCEQNLNHDAMYWYRQDPGQGLRLIYYSQIVNDFQKGDIAEGYSVSREKKESFPLTVTSAQKNPTAFYLCASSVAGSGYEQYFGPGTRLTVT.

In its sample, this clonotype was seen a few times. The rearrangement joins TRBV4-3 to TRBJ2-6; no clear D gene. V gave up 3 bases and J gave up 4 bases, with 10 bases separating them. The CDR3 is 15 residues long. Germline V gene sequence: CDR1 LGHNA, CDR2 YSLEER. Here the CDR3 reads CASSQQITGANVLTF. The CDR3 DNA reads as TGCGCCAGCAGCCAGCAGATAACAGGGGCCAACGTCCTGACTTTC.

The chain links TRBV28 to TRBJ2-1, with 11 positions matching TRBD2. Germline loops: CDR1 MDHEN, CDR2 SYDVKM. Trimming at V came to 3 bases and at J to 7 bases, leaving 5 bases not matched to a gene. CDR3 length equals 15 residues. In DNA, the CDR3 is TGTGCCAGCAGTTTGCTGACTAGCGGGAATAATGAGCAGTTCTTC. Protein sequence: CASSLLTSGNNEQFF.

There are many counts of this clonotype. The gene calls are TRBV20-1 and TRBJ2-5; TRBD1 matches at 9 bases. This CDR3 spans 15 amino acids. CDR1 is DFQATT, CDR2 SNEGSKA, per germline (reference sequence). J gave up 2 bases and V 0 bases, and 4 bases lay outside the gene matches. The chain's CDR3 is CSARDWTGAQETQYF. The CDR3 DNA sequence: TGCAGTGCTAGAGATTGGACAGGGGCACAAGAGACCCAGTACTTC.

This clonotype has just a few counts. V gene TRBV28 combines with J gene TRBJ2-2, with 10 bases aligning to TRBD2. Germline CDR1 MDHEN, CDR2 SYDVKM. V was pared by 6 bases and J by 1 base, with 5 bases of the junction left unmatched. CDR3 length equals 16 residues. Here the CDR3 reads CASRHRTSGNTGELFF. The DNA for the CDR3 is TGTGCCAGCAGACACCGGACTAGCGGGAACACCGGGGAGCTGTTTTTT.

This clonotype was detected only a few times. The V and J genes are TRBV7-9 and TRBJ2-7; D gene ambiguous. V lost 3 bases and J lost 7, with 13 bases in between. Germline CDR1 SEHNR, CDR2 FQNEAQ (reference sequence). This CDR3 is 13 amino acids long. The CDR3, as DNA: TGTGCCAGCAGCTTTGAACGCGAACGGGAGCAGTACTTC. Translated: CASSFEREREQYF.

The V and J genes are TRBV5-1 and TRBJ2-3, with unresolved D. V was clipped by 0 bases and J by 3 bases, with 14 bases between them. This CDR3 has 16 amino acids. CDR1 is SGHRS, CDR2 YFSETQ, per germline. For the CDR3, the DNA is TGCGCCAGCAGCTTGGCAATTGGTTGGGGAACAGATACGCAGTATTTT. Its translation: CASSLAIGWGTDTQYF.

This clonotype was seen a few times. The chain carries TRBV28 and TRBJ2-7, with D possibly being TRBD2 (5 bases). CDR3 length: 12 residues. V was clipped by 3 bases and J by 5 bases, with 8 bases between them. Germline CDR1 reads MDHEN; CDR2 reads SYDVKM. CDR3 in amino acids: CASSFGADEQYF. The CDR3 DNA follows: TGTGCCAGCAGTTTTGGAGCGGACGAGCAGTACTTC.

The chain joins TRBV5-5 to TRBJ2-3, with 7 positions matching TRBD1. The V and J ends lost 4 bases and 2 bases, in that order; junction bases with no gene match: 7. The CDR3 totals 15 residues. Germline CDR1 and CDR2: SGHKS and YYEKEE (reference sequence). In nucleotides, the CDR3 is TGTGCCAGCAGCGTAGGACAGGCTTTCACAGATACGCAGTATTTT. Translation: CASSVGQAFTDTQYF.

The rearrangement uses TRBV6-1 and TRBJ2-7, with 13 bases fitting TRBD2. CDR3 size: 14 residues. The V segment lost 6 bases and the J segment 3 bases; nucleotides outside the gene matches: 2. CDR1 is MNHNS and CDR2 is SASEGT in the germline V gene. CDR3 nucleotides: TGTGCCAGCAGGGGGACTAGCGGGGTCTACGAGCAGTACTTC. It specifies CASRGTSGVYEQYF.

This chain's CDR3 is CSATLAGGQYNEQFF. The CDR3 DNA sequence: TGCAGTGCAACCCTAGCGGGAGGGCAGTACAATGAGCAGTTCTTC. V usage is TRBV20-1 and J usage is TRBJ2-1, with 12 bases matching TRBD2. The CDR3 has 15 residues. Germline lookup yields CDR1 DFQATT and CDR2 SNEGSKA (reference sequence). The V and J ends lost 6 bases and 4 bases, in that order; junction bases with no gene match: 7.

This chain joins TRBV7-2 and TRBJ2-3; D not resolved. Trimming shortened V by 8 bases and J by 2 bases, and 8 bases separated the two germline ends. The length of the CDR3 is 12 residues. Per the germline V gene, CDR1 is SGHTA and CDR2 is FQGNSA. CDR3 in DNA: TGTGCCAGCCGGAAGATCACAGATACGCAGTATTTT. Protein: CASRKITDTQYF. The full variable domain, in which reference TRBV7-2 and TRBJ2-3 provide the parts outside the CDR3, is GAGVSQSPSNKVTEKGKDVELRCDPISGHTALYWYRQSLGQGLEFLIYFQGNSAPDKSGLPSDRFSAERTGGSVSTLTIQRTQQEDSAVYLCASRKITDTQYFGPGTRLTVL.

This clonotype was seen more than once but under ten times. V is TRBV20-1 and J is TRBJ2-1, with TRBD2 matching 9 bases. The CDR3 is 14 residues long. In germline, CDR1 is DFQATT, CDR2 SNEGSKA (reference sequence). The J segment lost 6 bases and the V segment lost 6 bases, leaving 9 bases of the junction unmatched. The CDR3 DNA sequence: TGCAGTGCGGCGGGCGGCGGGGGGGCCAATGAGCAGTTCTTC. This encodes CSAAGGGGANEQFF.

This clonotype was counted many times. The V gene is TRBV10-3, the J gene TRBJ2-1; 11 nucleotides match TRBD2. From germline, CDR1 is ENHRY and CDR2 SYGVKD. This CDR3 has 12 amino acids. The V and J ends lost 6 bases and 8 bases, in that order; junction bases with no gene match: 0. This CDR3 reads CAIRLAGDEQFF. CDR3 sequence (DNA): TGTGCCATCAGACTAGCGGGGGATGAGCAGTTCTTC.

The chain recombines TRBV5-1 with TRBJ2-7; TRBD2 aligns across 10 bases. Germline V gene data show CDR1 as SGHRS and CDR2 as YFSETQ. J lost 5 bases, V lost 1 base, and 6 bases had no gene match. The CDR3 has 15 residues. This CDR3 is CASSLPSGSMDEQYF. The CDR3 coding sequence is TGCGCCAGCAGCTTGCCTAGCGGGAGCATGGACGAGCAGTACTTC.

A few counts support this clonotype. The germline gene is not matched at one end of the junction; a read error may be the cause. The chain links TRBV11-2 to TRBJ2-3, with 10 bases matching TRBD2. Germline-derived CDR1 and CDR2 are SGHAT and FQNNGV. CDR3 length: 11 amino acids. The CDR3 bases are TGTGCCAGCAGCTTAATCGGGACTAGCGTTTTT. Translation gives CASSLIGTSVF.